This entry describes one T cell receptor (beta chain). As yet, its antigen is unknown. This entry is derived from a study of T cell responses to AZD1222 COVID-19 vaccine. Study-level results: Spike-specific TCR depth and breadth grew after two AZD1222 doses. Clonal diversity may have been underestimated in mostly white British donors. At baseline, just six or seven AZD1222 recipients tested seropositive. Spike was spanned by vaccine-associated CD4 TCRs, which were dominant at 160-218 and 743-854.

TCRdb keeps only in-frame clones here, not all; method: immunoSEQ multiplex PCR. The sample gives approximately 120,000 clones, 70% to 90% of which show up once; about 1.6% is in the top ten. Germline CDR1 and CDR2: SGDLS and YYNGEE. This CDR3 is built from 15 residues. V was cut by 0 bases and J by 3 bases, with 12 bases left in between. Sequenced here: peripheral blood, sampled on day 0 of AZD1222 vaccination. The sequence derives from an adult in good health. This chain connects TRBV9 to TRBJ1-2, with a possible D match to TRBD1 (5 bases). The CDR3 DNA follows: TGTGCCAGCAGCGTAGAAGGAAAGGGGCACTATGGCTACACCTTC. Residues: CASSVEGKGHYGYTF.